Following are 20 T cell receptor beta chains from one sample sequenced in a study of CD8 T cells in ankylosing spondylitis. MiXCR, run by TCRdb on the 5' RACE reads, gives a single entry per CDR3 protein. The data show hundreds of thousands of distinct CDR3 sequences, roughly 32% seen once. Sequenced sample: blood, either unsorted or a sorted T cell fraction (not recorded which). These receptors were obtained from a male donor with ankylosing spondylitis or in good health (not recorded which).

The table lists this clonotype with a few counts. The rearrangement uses TRBV29-1 and TRBJ2-7, with 7 bases identical to TRBD2. V lost 4 bases, J lost 0 bases, and 3 bases stayed unmatched. CDR1 SQVTM and CDR2 ANQGSEA come from the germline V gene. The CDR3 spans 13 residues. The CDR3 protein is CSVGAGPSYEQYF. In DNA form, the CDR3 reads TGCAGCGTTGGAGCGGGGCCCTCCTACGAGCAGTACTTC.

In its sample, this clonotype was seen once. The chain links TRBV28 to TRBJ2-7; D gene unclear. CDR1 and CDR2 (germline): MDHEN, SYDVKM. Trimming shortened V by 4 bases and J by 4 bases, and 17 bases separated the two germline ends. The CDR3 is made up of 15 amino acids. CDR3 in DNA: TGTGCCAGCAGTTCGATGCAAGGAATCGGATACGAGCAGTACTTC. Translating gives CASSSMQGIGYEQYF.

The chain has TRBV28 and TRBJ1-1; no definite D call. The germline V gene has CDR1 MDHEN and CDR2 SYDVKM. This CDR3 comprises 14 residues. V was clipped by 3 bases and J by 9 bases, with 17 bases between them. CDR3 protein: CASSFPRQEGQAFF. The CDR3 bases are TGTGCCAGCAGTTTCCCACGCCAGGAGGGCCAAGCTTTCTTT.

CDR3 region: CASSPPGTAYLGQYF. CDR3 in DNA: TGTGCCAGCTCACCACCCGGGACAGCCTACTTGGGGCAGTACTTC. The chain combines TRBV18 with TRBJ2-7; TRBD1 aligns across 7 bases. Germline V gene sequence: CDR1 KGHSH, CDR2 LQKENI. Losses at the gene ends were 0 bases for V and 9 bases for J; bases not matched to a gene: 11. This CDR3 spans 15 amino acids.

CDR3 DNA: TGCAGCGTTCAATTTTCCCCGACTGAGCAGTTCTTC. Amino acids: CSVQFSPTEQFF. This sequence joins TRBV29-1 and TRBJ2-1; D gene unclear. Trimming removed 5 bases at V and 9 bases at J, with 14 bases between. This CDR3 is 12 amino acids long. CDR1 and CDR2 from the germline V gene are SQVTM and ANQGSEA.

The CDR3 region has the DNA TGTGCCAGCAGCTGGACCGGGACAGGGAGGGTCTACGAGCAGTACTTC. Amino acids: CASSWTGTGRVYEQYF. The V call is TRBV12-3 or TRBV12-4, the J call TRBJ2-7; 9 nucleotides agree with TRBD1. The J segment lost 3 bases and the V segment lost 6 bases, leaving 12 bases of the junction unmatched. The CDR3 is made up of 16 amino acids.

This clonotype was recorded a few times. The chain couples TRBV20-1 to TRBJ2-2; 10 nucleotides match TRBD1. This CDR3 spans 14 amino acids. Trimming removed 4 bases from V and 7 bases from J; junction bases left unmatched: 6. Germline CDR1 DFQATT, CDR2 SNEGSKA (reference sequence). CDR3 sequence (DNA): TGCAGTGCTATGCGACAGGGGGCTAGCGGGGAGCTGTTTTTT. This gives the protein CSAMRQGASGELFF.

The rearrangement uses TRBV6-1 and TRBJ1-5, with D tentatively TRBD1 (5 bases). Per germline, CDR1 MNHNS and CDR2 SASEGT. The CDR3 is 13 amino acids. V gave up 5 bases and J gave up 6 bases, with 11 bases separating them. The CDR3 reads CASSPRDPQPQHF. The CDR3 DNA reads TGTGCCAGCAGTCCCCGGGACCCTCAGCCCCAGCATTTT.

This chain connects TRBV3-1 to TRBJ2-2, with a weak D call TRBD1 (6 bases). The CDR3 totals 17 residues. Germline CDR1 LGHDT, CDR2 YNNKEL (reference sequence). With 0 bases removed from V and 5 bases from J, the gap between germline ends came to 16 bases. In nucleotides, the CDR3 is TGTGCCAGCAGCCAAGATTGGGGCAGGGGTGAGACCGGGGAGCTGTTTTTT. This encodes CASSQDWGRGETGELFF.

This clonotype showed up many times. The chain links TRBV20-1 to TRBJ1-1; the D is unclear. Looked up from germline, CDR1 is DFQATT and CDR2 is SNEGSKA (reference sequence). The CDR3 is 14 amino acids. V lost 3 bases and J 9 bases, leaving 20 bases between the germline ends. CDR3 nucleotide sequence: TGCAGTGCTAGGGAGATCCTCGATACATGGCAAGCTTTCTTT. Protein sequence: CSAREILDTWQAFF.

The chain combines TRBV7-2 with TRBJ2-1; D remains unclear. Germline-derived CDR1 and CDR2 are SGHTA and FQGNSA. The CDR3 loop spans 11 amino acids. Trimming took off 3 bases at V and 15 bases at J, with 12 bases between the two ends. The CDR3 sequence: CASSFTASRFF. Here the CDR3 DNA reads TGTGCCAGCAGCTTCACGGCGTCCAGGTTCTTC.

The chain is built from TRBV15 and TRBJ2-3; 8 bases match TRBD2. The germline CDR1 and CDR2 sequences are LNHNV and YYDKDF (reference sequence). The CDR3 spans 16 residues. V shed 3 bases and J 4 bases; nucleotides not matched to a gene: 9. The CDR3 DNA reads TGTGCCACCAGCAGGCCCAGCGGGGGCTGGGCAGATACGCAGTATTTT. This gives the protein CATSRPSGGWADTQYF. The full variable domain, completed using reference TRBV15 and TRBJ2-3, is DAMVIQNPRYQVTQFGKPVTLSCSQTLNHNVMYWYQQKSSQAPKLLFHYYDKDFNNEADTPDNFQSRRPNTSFCFLDIRSPGLGDTAMYLCATSRPSGGWADTQYFGPGTRLTVL.

This clonotype was picked up a small number of times. The chain combines TRBV29-1 with TRBJ2-7; the D gene is possibly TRBD1 (6 bases). CDR1 is SQVTM and CDR2 is ANQGSEA in the germline V gene. This CDR3 comprises 13 residues. V was pared by 7 bases and J by 1 base, with 14 bases between. The CDR3 sequence: CSARSQGSYEQYF. The DNA for the CDR3 is TGCAGCGCTCGATCACAGGGTTCCTACGAGCAGTACTTC.

The chain has TRBV20-1 and TRBJ2-7; 9 nucleotides agree with TRBD1. Unmatched junction bases numbered 10, after V lost 3 bases and J lost 4 bases. Germline values: CDR1 DFQATT, CDR2 SNEGSKA (reference sequence). The CDR3 length is 15 residues. CDR3 sequence reads: CSARALPGTGYEQYF. The CDR3, as DNA: TGCAGTGCTAGGGCCCTCCCCGGGACAGGGTACGAGCAGTACTTC.

In its sample, this clonotype was seen a few times. The chain combines TRBV20-1 with TRBJ2-1, with D tentatively TRBD1 or TRBD2 (6 bases each). CDR1 and CDR2 from the germline V gene are DFQATT and SNEGSKA (reference sequence). Trimming stripped 5 bases from V and 1 base from J, with 12 bases between. The CDR3 is 14 residues long. In DNA form, the CDR3 reads TGCAGTGCTGGGGGGCAAGGGTCCTACAATGAGCAGTTCTTC. It specifies CSAGGQGSYNEQFF.

The table lists this clonotype with many counts. V usage is TRBV29-1 and J usage is TRBJ2-7; no firm D call. The CDR3 has 12 residues. V was cut by 6 bases and J by 0 bases, with 9 bases left in between. The germline V gene encodes CDR1 SQVTM and CDR2 ANQGSEA. CDR3 coding DNA: TGCAGCGTCAGGAAGGTCTCCTACGAGCAGTACTTC. Protein product: CSVRKVSYEQYF.

The V gene is TRBV12-3 or TRBV12-4, the J gene TRBJ2-3, with TRBD1 identical over 7 bases. V was clipped by 6 bases and J by 8 bases; unmatched bases: 5. This CDR3 has 12 amino acids. CDR3: CASSDNRGTQYF. The CDR3 region has the DNA TGTGCCAGCAGCGATAACAGGGGTACGCAGTATTTT.

The chain carries TRBV27 and TRBJ2-7; no clear D gene. V was pared by 6 bases and J by 3 bases, with 18 bases between. The germline CDR1 and CDR2 sequences are MNHEY and SMNVEV (reference sequence). The CDR3 totals 15 residues. The CDR3 DNA sequence: TGTGCCAGCAGGACCGTCGGCGAAGGTTACTACGAGCAGTACTTC. Its protein product is CASRTVGEGYYEQYF.

DNA of the CDR3: TGTGCCAGCAGCGTTAGCGGGGTTTACTACAATGAGCAGTTCTTC. It specifies CASSVSGVYYNEQFF. The chain joins TRBV7-6 to TRBJ2-1, with 8 nucleotides matching TRBD2. The germline gives CDR1 SGHVS, CDR2 FNYEAQ. The CDR3 extends over 15 amino acids. The J segment lost 3 bases and the V segment lost 5 bases, leaving 6 bases of the junction unmatched.

This clonotype occurred a few times. The V gene is TRBV20-1, the J gene TRBJ1-5; TRBD1 might be the D (6 bases). CDR1 DFQATT and CDR2 SNEGSKA come from the germline V gene (reference sequence). This CDR3 comprises 15 residues. The germline V and J ends were trimmed by 2 bases and 5 bases, with 16 bases remaining between them. CDR3 coding DNA: TGCAGTGCTAGAAACGCTCAGGGGCGAGATCAGCCCCAGCATTTT. Translating it yields CSARNAQGRDQPQHF.